A single sample is the source of the 4 T cell receptor beta chains below, sequenced in a study of blood T cells in healthy people across ages. The authors ran a second PCR of 7 to 11 cycles using a sample-barcoded 5' primer and a J-beta primer mix. TCRdb itself ran the 5' RACE reads through MiXCR, one entry per CDR3 protein. The sample yields about 1.1 million distinct CDR3 sequences, more than 30% seen once. Sequencing was carried out using blood. The receptor source for this set is a man aged 18 to 30 in good health.

This clonotype turned up a few times. This sequence joins TRBV12-3 or TRBV12-4 and TRBJ1-1; D is possibly TRBD1 (6 bases). Trimming took 4 bases from V and 7 from J, leaving 19 bases between them. The CDR3 covers 15 residues. In DNA form, the CDR3 reads TGTGCCAGCAGTTGGGAAAGGGGGTTGGGCAGTGAAGCTTTCTTT. This encodes CASSWERGLGSEAFF.

The chain is built from TRBV5-1 and TRBJ2-1; 9 bases map to TRBD1. The germline CDR1 and CDR2 sequences are SGHRS and YFSETQ. V shed 4 bases, J shed 4 bases, and the junction held 9 bases outside the gene matches. The CDR3 sequence is 16 residues long. The CDR3 reads CASSTTDRGKYNEQFF. CDR3 coding DNA: TGCGCCAGCAGCACAACCGACAGGGGGAAATACAATGAGCAGTTCTTC.

The rearrangement uses TRBV3-1 and TRBJ2-1; TRBD1 or TRBD2 may be the D gene (5 bases each). The CDR3 runs 17 residues. Trimming took off 0 bases at V and 8 bases at J, with 20 bases between the two ends. Germline V gene data show CDR1 as LGHDT and CDR2 as YNNKEL (reference sequence). CDR3 region: CASSQEGGASPKDEQFF. CDR3 bases: TGTGCCAGCAGCCAAGAGGGTGGGGCTAGCCCTAAAGATGAGCAGTTCTTC.

This chain joins TRBV29-1 and TRBJ2-3; D ambiguous. Trimming removed 6 bases from V and 6 bases from J, with 16 bases in between. CDR3 length: 13 amino acids. Germline-derived CDR1 and CDR2 are SQVTM and ANQGSEA. The CDR3 is CSVASVLSDTQYF. CDR3 nucleotide sequence: TGCAGCGTCGCCAGCGTCTTAAGCGATACGCAGTATTTT.